Sequencing of this T cell receptor (beta chain) was carried out in a study of cytomegalovirus exposure and HLA in healthy donors. General study results and limits: The study flagged about 150 TCR beta chains as cytomegalovirus-associated. Many donors carried some public TCRs, although rarity characterized most TCR sequences. Fewer N-insertions (relative to the roughly 700-donor mean) were reportedly seen in an Asian-associated ancestry cluster in a later analysis. Some highly shared sequence variants likely arose as a pipeline artifact.

It was with 60 Vbeta and 13 Jbeta primers that the PCR ran. Measured with immunoSEQ multiplex PCR; TCRdb has only the in-frame clones, and not every one. The data contain 100,000 to 150,000 clones, 81% of them seen just once; the ten biggest clones take up 0.7%. The germline gives CDR1 SGHRS, CDR2 YFSETQ. V shed 3 bases, J shed 2 bases, and the junction held 5 bases outside the gene matches. The CDR3 is 15 amino acids. Notes on this clone: The antigen remains unidentified.

The chain employs TRBV5-1 and TRBJ2-7; 10 bases match TRBD1. The receptor was derived from a man in his late teens or twenties in good health and CMV-seronegative. Sequencing was carried out using PBMCs. Written as DNA, the CDR3 is TGCGCCAGCAGCTGGGGACAGGGGCTAGCCTACGAGCAGTACTTC. Residues: CASSWGQGLAYEQYF. The whole variable domain, remainder taken from reference TRBV5-1 and TRBJ2-7, is KAGVTQTPRYLIKTRGQQVTLSCSPISGHRSVSWYQQTPGQGLQFLFEYFSETQRNKGNFPGRFSGRQFSNSRSEMNVSTLELGDSALYLCASSWGQGLAYEQYFGPGTRLTVT.